This TCR beta chain is drawn from a study of shared clonotypes between healthy human individuals. Study summary: The study used three CD4 naive, three CD4 memory, two CD8 naive and one CD8 memory plate per donor.

Unmatched junction bases numbered 7, after V lost 5 bases and J lost 8 bases. The CDR3 runs to 15 residues. The V gene's germline CDR1 is SNHLY and CDR2 FYNNEI. Clones were read by immunoSEQ multiplex PCR, and TCRdb kept only the in-frame ones, dropping some. This sample has some 1,400,000 clones, with over 95% found just once. The sequence came from a man aged 25-40 years in good health. Sequencing input: naive CD4+ T cells sorted from blood. Sample subset: CD45RA+ positively selected. This chain joins TRBV2 and TRBJ2-1; 12 bases map to TRBD1. As DNA, the CDR3 is TGTGCCAGCAGTCTCCGGGACAGGGGGCCCTATGAGCAGTTCTTC. Translated: CASSLRDRGPYEQFF. Full variable domain (remainder filled in from reference TRBV2 and TRBJ2-1): EPEVTQTPSHQVTQMGQEVILRCVPISNHLYFYWYRQILGQKVEFLVSFYNNEISEKSEIFDDQFSVERPDGSNFTLKIRSTKLEDSAMYFCASSLRDRGPYEQFFGPGTRLTVL.